A selection of T cell receptor beta chains follows, all from one sample in a study of T cells in Graves' hyperthyroidism and ophthalmopathy. MiXCR, run by TCRdb on the multiplex PCR reads, gives a single entry per CDR3 protein. The sample has a few hundred thousand distinct CDR3 sequences, approximately 13% seen once. The sequencing sample was made of blood. All receptors come from a woman aged 18-29 years with Graves' hyperthyroidism. CDR3s include the opening cysteine and the closing phenylalanine or tryptophan. The D gene is left open where the match is weak. Size tells how often a clone was seen (once, few, many) or the class of an expanded clone, and some rows leave it out.

j_gene: TRBJ2-1
abundance: -
d_gene: TRBD2
len: 15
v_gene: TRBV20-1
CDR3nt: TGCAGTGCTAGTGGGACTAGCGGAGACCTCCTTGAGCAGTTCTTC
CDR3aa: CSASGTSGDLLEQFF

j_gene: TRBJ2-5
abundance: -
d_gene: -
len: 13
v_gene: TRBV27
CDR3nt: TGTGCCAGCCGTTGGACGGAGGGGGAGACCCAGTACTTC
CDR3aa: CASRWTEGETQYF

j_gene: TRBJ2-7
abundance: many
d_gene: -
len: 13
v_gene: TRBV13
CDR3nt: TGTGCCAGCAGCTTAGACAGGATCCACGAGCAGTACTTC
CDR3aa: CASSLDRIHEQYF

j_gene: TRBJ2-7
abundance: few
d_gene: -
len: 13
v_gene: TRBV4-3
CDR3nt: TGCGCCAGCAGCCAAAATAAATTATACGAGCAGTACTTC
CDR3aa: CASSQNKLYEQYF

j_gene: TRBJ2-3
abundance: many
d_gene: TRBD1
len: 16
v_gene: TRBV5-1
CDR3nt: TGCGCCAGCAGTTCGGAAACAGGGGCTTTGACAGATACGCAGTATTTT
CDR3aa: CASSSETGALTDTQYF

j_gene: TRBJ2-1
abundance: -
d_gene: TRBD2
len: 15
v_gene: TRBV20-1
CDR3nt: TGCAGTGCTAGAATGACTAGCGGAACTTACAATGAGCAGTTCTTC
CDR3aa: CSARMTSGTYNEQFF

j_gene: TRBJ1-1
abundance: many
d_gene: -
len: 15
v_gene: TRBV19
CDR3nt: TGTGCCAGTTTACCCTTAGGGACAAGAGGAACTGAAGCTTTCTTT
CDR3aa: CASLPLGTRGTEAFF

j_gene: TRBJ2-5
abundance: many
d_gene: -
len: 14
v_gene: TRBV28
CDR3nt: TGTGCCAGCAGTTTATTTGGAGGGCAGGAGACCCAGTACTTC
CDR3aa: CASSLFGGQETQYF

j_gene: TRBJ2-3
abundance: few
d_gene: TRBD2
len: 17
v_gene: TRBV25-1
CDR3nt: TGTGCCAGCAGTGAATATGGGGGGCTAGCGGGAGGAGATACGCAGTATTTT
CDR3aa: CASSEYGGLAGGDTQYF

j_gene: TRBJ1-5
abundance: many
d_gene: -
len: 19
v_gene: TRBV12-3/TRBV12-4
CDR3nt: TGTGCCAGCAAAGGGGGAGGGACCGCATTAGCCTATAGCAATCAGCCCCAGCATTTT
CDR3aa: CASKGGGTALAYSNQPQHF

j_gene: TRBJ2-7
abundance: many
d_gene: TRBD1
len: 15
v_gene: TRBV5-1
CDR3nt: TGCGCCAGCAGCTCCATGGGACAGGGGGCGAGTGAGCAGTACTTC
CDR3aa: CASSSMGQGASEQYF

j_gene: TRBJ2-7
abundance: many
d_gene: -
len: 13
v_gene: TRBV27
CDR3nt: TGTGCCAGCGGCGTTCGATCGAAGTACGAGCAGTACTTC
CDR3aa: CASGVRSKYEQYF

j_gene: TRBJ2-1
abundance: many
d_gene: -
len: 15
v_gene: TRBV6-1
CDR3nt: TGTGCCAGCAGTTTCTTGGGAGTTGGGGACAATGAGCAGTTCTTC
CDR3aa: CASSFLGVGDNEQFF

j_gene: TRBJ2-7
abundance: many
d_gene: -
len: 15
v_gene: TRBV4-1
CDR3nt: TGCGCCAGCAGCCAAGAGTGGGCAGAGCCCTACGAGCAGTACTTC
CDR3aa: CASSQEWAEPYEQYF

j_gene: TRBJ2-4
abundance: many
d_gene: TRBD1
len: 15
v_gene: TRBV28
CDR3nt: TGTGCCAGCAGTTTATCGGGGACAGTAAAAAACATTCAGTACTTC
CDR3aa: CASSLSGTVKNIQYF

j_gene: TRBJ2-3
abundance: many
d_gene: -
len: 15
v_gene: TRBV9
CDR3nt: TGTGCCAGCAGCGCCTCGGGCAGAGACACAGATACGCAGTATTTT
CDR3aa: CASSASGRDTDTQYF